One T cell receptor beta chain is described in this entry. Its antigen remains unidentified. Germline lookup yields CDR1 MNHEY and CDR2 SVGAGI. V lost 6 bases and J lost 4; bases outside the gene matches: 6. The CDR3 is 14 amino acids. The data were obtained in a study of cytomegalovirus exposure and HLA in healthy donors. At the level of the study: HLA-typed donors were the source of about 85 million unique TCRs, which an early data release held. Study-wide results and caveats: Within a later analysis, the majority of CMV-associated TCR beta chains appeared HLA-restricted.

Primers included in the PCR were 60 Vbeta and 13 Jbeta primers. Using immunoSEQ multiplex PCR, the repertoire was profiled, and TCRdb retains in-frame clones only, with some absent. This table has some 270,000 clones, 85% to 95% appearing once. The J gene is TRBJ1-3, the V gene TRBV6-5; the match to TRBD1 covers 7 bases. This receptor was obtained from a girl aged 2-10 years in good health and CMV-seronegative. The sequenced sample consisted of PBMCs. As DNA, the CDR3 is TGTGCCAGCAGCCTGACAGGGCAAGGAAACACCATATATTTT. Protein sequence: CASSLTGQGNTIYF.